This passage covers 22 T cell receptor beta chains from one sample sequenced in a study of control samples from healthy donors and cancer patients. Measured with immunoSEQ multiplex PCR; TCRdb has only the in-frame clones, and not every one. The sample lists approximately 100,000 clones, 92% seen once, with approximately 3% in the top ten. Material: blood. These receptor sequences come from a human donor in good health. The donor label of this sample is uncertain.

The gene calls are TRBV9 and TRBJ2-3; TRBD2 matches 8 bases. Germline lookup yields CDR1 SGDLS and CDR2 YYNGEE. V shed 4 bases, J shed 5 bases, and the junction held 9 bases outside the gene matches. The CDR3 length is 15 residues. The CDR3 reads CASSSLERGLDTQYF. Here the CDR3 DNA reads TGTGCCAGCAGCTCCTTGGAGCGGGGGCTAGATACGCAGTATTTT.

This rearrangement joins TRBV25-1 to TRBJ2-5; D might be TRBD1 or TRBD2, each matching 5 bases. From germline, CDR1 is MGHDK and CDR2 SYGVNS. The CDR3 runs to 13 residues. V lost 4 bases and J 6 bases, leaving 12 bases between the germline ends. The CDR3: CASSVGGMKTQYF. The DNA for the CDR3 is TGTGCCAGCAGTGTTGGGGGAATGAAGACCCAGTACTTC.

The V call is TRBV11-2, the J call TRBJ2-3; no definite D call. The V end lost 3 bases, the J end lost 0 bases, and 16 bases lay between the germline ends. CDR1 is SGHAT, CDR2 FQNNGV, per germline. The CDR3 spans 17 residues. The DNA of the CDR3 is TGTGCCAGCAGCTTTGTGGGCAGTTCGGCAAGCACAGATACGCAGTATTTT. Its protein is CASSFVGSSASTDTQYF.

This clone is a singleton in its sample. The chain has TRBV7-2 and TRBJ2-3, with a weak D call TRBD2 (6 bases). Germline assignment: CDR1 SGHTA and CDR2 FQGNSA. The CDR3 has 19 residues. Deletions cut 1 base from V and 3 bases from J, with 23 bases between. CDR3 DNA sequence: TGTGCCAGCAGCTTAGAGGTGGTGGTGCGGGGACGTAGTACAGATACGCAGTATTTT. Protein sequence: CASSLEVVVRGRSTDTQYF.

As DNA, the CDR3 is TGTGCCAGCAGCCAACGTCGACAGCTCCAAGAGACCCAGTACTTC. It yields the protein CASSQRRQLQETQYF. The chain joins TRBV3-1 (or the pseudogene TRBV3-2) to TRBJ2-5; D possibly corresponds to TRBD1 (5 bases). The germline CDR1 and CDR2 sequences are LGHDT and YNNKEL (reference sequence). This CDR3 is 15 amino acids long. V shed 2 bases and J shed 1 base, with 11 bases lying between them.

The rearrangement joins TRBV7-8 to TRBJ1-1, with a possible D match to TRBD1 (6 bases). CDR3 length: 16 amino acids. Between the trimmed V and J ends, which lost 3 bases and 3 bases, there was a span of 17 bases. Germline V gene sequence: CDR1 SGHVS, CDR2 FQNEAQ. The CDR3 DNA reads TGTGCCAGCAGCTTGAGAAGAACAGGGTTCGACACTGAAGCTTTCTTT. This codes for CASSLRRTGFDTEAFF.

V is TRBV6-6 and J is TRBJ2-3, with D hard to call. Per the germline V gene, CDR1 is MNHNY and CDR2 is SVGAGI (reference sequence). The CDR3 spans 12 residues. The V end was cut by 2 bases, the J end by 6 bases, with 6 bases between. In DNA form, the CDR3 reads TGTGCCAGCAGTTACCGTCGGGATACGCAGTATTTT. This translates into CASSYRRDTQYF.

The chain joins TRBV14 to TRBJ2-7, with 7 bases fitting TRBD2. CDR1 and CDR2 from the germline V gene are SGHDN and FVKESK. This CDR3 spans 15 amino acids. The V gene end was trimmed by 4 bases and the J gene end by 2 bases; junction bases not matched to a gene: 8. The CDR3 DNA follows: TGTGCCAGCAGCCCCCACGGGACTACCCCCTACGAGCAGTACTTC. Amino acid sequence: CASSPHGTTPYEQYF.

The chain links TRBV6-1 to TRBJ2-5, with unresolved D. Looked up from germline, CDR1 is MNHNS and CDR2 is SASEGT. The CDR3 covers 13 residues. The V gene lost 3 bases and the J gene lost 5 bases, with 10 bases spanning the gap. The CDR3 reads CASSDSPGETQYF. Here the CDR3 DNA reads TGTGCCAGCAGTGATTCCCCCGGGGAGACCCAGTACTTC.

The table lists this clone with a few counts. V is TRBV5-1 and J is TRBJ2-1; unclear D gene. The CDR3 runs to 14 residues. Germline values: CDR1 SGHRS, CDR2 YFSETQ. Trimming left V 4 bases short and J 5 bases short, with 13 bases between. CDR3 residues: CASSPEAGDNEQFF. The CDR3 DNA follows: TGCGCCAGCAGCCCAGAGGCAGGCGACAATGAGCAGTTCTTC.

The V call is TRBV7-2, the J call TRBJ1-3, with TRBD1 as a possible D gene (5 bases). The V end lost 5 bases, the J end lost 0 bases, and 11 bases lay between the germline ends. The CDR3 loop spans 15 amino acids. The germline V gene has CDR1 SGHTA and CDR2 FQGNSA. This CDR3 is CASSPLDSSGNTIYF. The CDR3 region has the DNA TGTGCCAGCAGCCCTCTTGACAGCTCTGGAAACACCATATATTTT.

V gene TRBV5-8 combines with J gene TRBJ1-1; D call uncertain. The germline V gene encodes CDR1 SGHTS and CDR2 YDEGEE. The CDR3 loop spans 12 amino acids. V gave up 6 bases and J gave up 3 bases, with 9 bases separating them. The CDR3, as DNA: TGTGCCAGCATCCTGACACACACTGAAGCTTTCTTT. Its translation: CASILTHTEAFF.

This sequence joins TRBV10-3 and TRBJ1-5; D uncertain. The germline V gene has CDR1 ENHRY and CDR2 SYGVKD. V was trimmed by 7 bases and J by 0 bases, leaving 13 bases between them. CDR3 size: 15 residues. The CDR3 DNA is TGTGCCATCAAAAGGAATGGGGATAGCAATCAGCCCCAGCATTTT. Amino acid sequence: CAIKRNGDSNQPQHF.

This clone occurred once. The chain uses TRBV4-1 and TRBJ1-1; no clear D gene. The CDR3 totals 17 residues. CDR1 and CDR2 from the germline V gene are MGHRA and YSYEKL. Deletions cut 2 bases from V and 1 base from J, with 17 bases between. CDR3 sequence: CASSQSGSLGENTEAFF. In nucleotides, the CDR3 is TGCGCCAGCAGCCAAAGCGGATCGCTGGGAGAGAACACTGAAGCTTTCTTT.

The V call is TRBV5-6, the J call TRBJ2-1, with 7 bases aligning to TRBD1. With V trimmed by 0 bases and J by 5 bases, 8 bases remained unmatched. The CDR3 consists of 16 residues. Germline V gives CDR1 SGHDT, CDR2 YYEEEE. Here the CDR3 reads CASSLAVGQRNNEQFF. The CDR3 DNA sequence: TGTGCCAGCAGCTTGGCTGTGGGACAGAGAAACAATGAGCAGTTCTTC. The whole variable domain, filled in from reference TRBV5-6 and TRBJ2-1, reads DAGVTQSPTHLIKTRGQQVTLRCSPKSGHDTVSWYQQALGQGPQFIFQYYEEEERQRGNFPDRFSGHQFPNYSSELNVNALLLGDSALYLCASSLAVGQRNNEQFFGPGTRLTVL.

The rearrangement uses TRBV30 and TRBJ1-3, with TRBD1 matching over 7 bases. The germline V gene has CDR1 GTSNPN and CDR2 SVGIG (reference sequence). CDR3 length equals 15 residues. V was clipped by 0 bases and J by 3 bases; unmatched bases: 5. The CDR3 region is CAWSVGGGVGNTIYF. In DNA form, the CDR3 reads TGTGCCTGGAGTGTCGGAGGGGGCGTTGGAAACACCATATATTTT.

This sequence joins TRBV10-2 and TRBJ1-1; weak D call: TRBD1 (5 bases). CDR1 is WSHSY, CDR2 SAAADI, per germline. The CDR3 is 14 residues long. Trimming stripped 6 bases from V and 3 bases from J, with 14 bases between. CDR3 bases: TGCGCCAGCAGCCCATGGGGCAGGGACACTGAAGCTTTCTTT. It yields the protein CASSPWGRDTEAFF.

V and J are TRBV7-9 and TRBJ1-1; D is uncertain. Germline lookup yields CDR1 SEHNR and CDR2 FQNEAQ (reference sequence). The CDR3 extends over 13 amino acids. Between the trimmed V and J ends, which lost 1 base and 8 bases, there was a span of 11 bases. CDR3 sequence: CASSLGSRVEAFF. CDR3 bases: TGTGCCAGCAGCTTAGGCTCCAGAGTAGAAGCTTTCTTT.

This chain joins TRBV12-3 or TRBV12-4 and TRBJ2-7; D not certain. The CDR3 loop spans 12 amino acids. Between the trimmed V and J ends, which lost 1 base and 7 bases, there was a span of 8 bases. Here the CDR3 DNA reads TGTGCCAGCAGTTTAGACTTACGGGAGCAGTACTTC. Translation gives CASSLDLREQYF.

This chain links TRBV2 with TRBJ2-7; 10 nucleotides match TRBD1. Germline-derived CDR1 and CDR2 are SNHLY and FYNNEI. V dropped 7 bases and J dropped 6; count of bases not matched to a gene: 21. The CDR3 has 18 residues. In DNA form, the CDR3 reads TGTGCCAGCACTACGCTTGGGCTTCGGACAGGGGGGTCTAGCGAGCAGTACTTC. Amino acid sequence: CASTTLGLRTGGSSEQYF.

The rearrangement joins TRBV18 to TRBJ1-2; 9 bases are a match to TRBD1. Trimming cost V 0 bases and J 3 bases; bases outside gene matches: 8. The CDR3 loop spans 17 amino acids. Germline V CDR1 and CDR2: KGHSH, LQKENI. CDR3 loop: CASSPPAGTGKDYGYTF. CDR3 sequence (DNA): TGTGCCAGCTCACCACCTGCCGGGACAGGGAAGGACTATGGCTACACCTTC.

V gene TRBV19 combines with J gene TRBJ1-1; D not resolved. The CDR3 spans 16 residues. Per germline, CDR1 LNHDA and CDR2 SQIVND (reference sequence). Trimming took off 5 bases at V and 0 bases at J, with 16 bases between the two ends. Written as DNA, the CDR3 is TGTGCCAGTAGTTCAATGGGCTTCTCTATGAACACTGAAGCTTTCTTT. Protein: CASSSMGFSMNTEAFF.